This T cell receptor (beta chain) came from a study of Graves' ophthalmopathy and Graves' hyperthyroidism. RNA transcripts served as template for amplifying TCR beta CDR3 sequences. HTBI primers served in a first-round RT-PCR, which a second-round multiplex PCR followed. Using its own MiXCR run on the multiplex PCR reads, TCRdb lists one record per CDR3 protein. The sample has some 240,000 distinct CDR3 sequences; 45% to 55% are singletons. The CDR3 length is 13 residues. CDR1 is MNHEY and CDR2 is SMNVEV in the germline V gene (reference sequence). J was trimmed by 5 bases and V by 9 bases; bases with no gene match: 8. The PBMCs were taken from roughly 10 ml of fresh peripheral blood.

Sequencing was carried out using peripheral blood. This clonotype originated in an adult man with Graves' ophthalmopathy. The J gene is TRBJ2-5, the V gene TRBV27, with TRBD1 matching over 8 bases. In DNA, the CDR3 is TGTGCCAGTTTTCAGGGGGCGGGGGAGACCCAGTACTTC. Protein: CASFQGAGETQYF.